Below are 14 T cell receptor beta chains sequenced from a single sample in a study of T cells in localized non-small cell lung cancer. Assay used: immunoSEQ multiplex PCR; TCRdb lists only in-frame clones, some missing. The sample has 16,000 or so clones, around 89% seen once. This sample comprised peripheral blood, obtained before any cancer treatment. Source of these receptors: a male donor aged 60 or over with stage II squamous cell lung carcinoma.

CDR3 loop: CAWSMVRDTQYF. The CDR3 coding sequence is TGTGCCTGGTCAATGGTTCGAGATACGCAGTATTTT. The J gene is TRBJ2-3, the V gene TRBV30; D is undetermined. This CDR3 spans 12 amino acids. Germline CDR1 reads GTSNPN; CDR2 reads SVGIG (reference sequence). With 5 bases removed from V and 5 bases from J, the gap between germline ends came to 11 bases.

As concerns this clone: Its ends do not fully match the called genes, so a read error is possible. The chain links TRBV28 to TRBJ1-3; TRBD1 aligns across 8 bases. The CDR3 sequence is 12 residues long. Germline CDR1 and CDR2: MDHEN and SYDVKM. The CDR3 nucleotides are TGTGCCGGCAGGGACAGGGGAAACACCATATATTTT. It specifies CAGRDRGNTIYF.

This chain connects TRBV13 to TRBJ1-2; D is uncertain. Germline V lookup: CDR1 PRHDT, CDR2 FYEKMQ (reference sequence). This CDR3 spans 16 amino acids. Trimming cost V 5 bases and J 3 bases, with 19 bases left between them. CDR3 loop: CASSRGRYGKYYGYTF. The CDR3 nucleotides read TGTGCCAGCAGCCGGGGAAGGTACGGTAAATACTATGGCTACACCTTC.

The chain employs TRBV4-1 and TRBJ2-3, with 10 nucleotides matching TRBD2. V was clipped by 4 bases and J by 6 bases; unmatched bases: 4. The CDR3 runs 14 residues. Germline CDR1 and CDR2: MGHRA and YSYEKL. CDR3 bases: TGCGCCAGCAGCCTTCCTAGCGGGAGCGATACGCAGTATTTT. This encodes CASSLPSGSDTQYF.

The V and J genes are TRBV11-3 and TRBJ2-1; TRBD2 agrees at 8 bases. Germline V gives CDR1 SGHNT, CDR2 YENEEA. Losses at the gene ends were 1 base for V and 8 bases for J; bases not matched to a gene: 10. CDR3 length: 16 residues. The CDR3 protein is CASSLGWSGRTHEQFF. As DNA, the CDR3 is TGTGCCAGCAGCTTAGGTTGGAGCGGGAGAACCCATGAGCAGTTCTTC.

The J gene is TRBJ2-2, the V gene TRBV9, with 10 bases identical to TRBD1. Germline lookup yields CDR1 SGDLS and CDR2 YYNGEE. This CDR3 comprises 17 residues. V was pared by 3 bases and J by 5 bases, with 10 bases of the junction left unmatched. The CDR3 region has the DNA TGTGCCAGCAGCGGGAGACAGGGGGCGCGTGAGACCGGGGAGCTGTTTTTT. Protein product: CASSGRQGARETGELFF.

This chain uses TRBV28 with TRBJ2-7; 7 bases are a match to TRBD2. This CDR3 region has 13 residues. With 1 base clipped from V and 4 bases from J, the junction kept 1 base outside the gene matches. Per the germline V gene, CDR1 is MDHEN and CDR2 is SYDVKM. The CDR3 DNA follows: TGTGCCAGCAGTTTATCCGGGGGGTACGAGCAGTACTTC. The encoded protein is CASSLSGGYEQYF.

This sequence joins TRBV29-1 and TRBJ2-3, with 10 positions matching TRBD2. Germline V lookup: CDR1 SQVTM, CDR2 ANQGSEA. The CDR3 has 13 residues. Unmatched junction bases numbered 6, after V lost 7 bases and J lost 5 bases. DNA for the CDR3: TGCAGCGGATCTGGGACTAGCGTAGATACGCAGTATTTT. Its protein is CSGSGTSVDTQYF.

The chain recombines TRBV9 with TRBJ2-2; perhaps D is TRBD1 or TRBD2 (5 bases each). The germline V gene encodes CDR1 SGDLS and CDR2 YYNGEE. CDR3 length equals 18 residues. V lost 1 base and J 1 base, leaving 17 bases between the germline ends. CDR3 amino acids: CASSVSPMRGWNTGELFF. The CDR3 region has the DNA TGTGCCAGCAGCGTATCCCCAATGAGGGGATGGAACACCGGGGAGCTGTTTTTT. The entire variable domain, with the rest obtained from reference TRBV9 and TRBJ2-2, is as follows: DSGVTQTPKHLITATGQRVTLRCSPRSGDLSVYWYQQSLDQGLQFLIQYYNGEERAKGNILERFSAQQFPDLHSELNLSSLELGDSALYFCASSVSPMRGWNTGELFFGEGSRLTVL.

The DNA for the CDR3 is TGTGCCAGCAGCGTTTCAGGGGAGGTTGATAGCAATCAGCCCCAGCATTTT. Translated: CASSVSGEVDSNQPQHF. The gene calls are TRBV9 and TRBJ1-5; D is possibly TRBD1 (6 bases). The CDR3 is made up of 17 amino acids. Between the trimmed V and J ends, which lost 2 bases and 0 bases, there was a span of 15 bases. Germline CDR1 reads SGDLS; CDR2 reads YYNGEE.

This clone was picked up one time. The rearrangement joins TRBV7-9 to TRBJ1-2, with unresolved D. The CDR3 spans 12 residues. Germline-derived CDR1 and CDR2 are SEHNR and FQNEAQ (reference sequence). Trimming left V 1 base short and J 7 bases short, with 7 bases between. CDR3 region: CASSLVTVGYTF. DNA of the CDR3: TGTGCCAGCAGCTTAGTCACTGTTGGCTACACCTTC.

This clone was recorded once. The genes are TRBV5-1 and TRBJ2-5; 8 bases are shared with TRBD1. The CDR3 is 13 amino acids. Trimming took 5 bases from V and 5 from J; bases not matched to a gene: 5. Germline CDR1 SGHRS, CDR2 YFSETQ. The CDR3 nucleotides read TGCGCCAGCAGGCAGGGGGCTTCGGAGACCCAGTACTTC. This codes for CASRQGASETQYF. Full variable domain (remainder filled in from reference TRBV5-1 and TRBJ2-5): KAGVTQTPRYLIKTRGQQVTLSCSPISGHRSVSWYQQTPGQGLQFLFEYFSETQRNKGNFPGRFSGRQFSNSRSEMNVSTLELGDSALYLCASRQGASETQYFGPGTRLLVL.

The chain uses TRBV21-1 and TRBJ2-2; no DNA check was done on the table's D call, TRBD1. TRBV21-1 is marked as a pseudogene. The CDR3 covers 17 residues. The CDR3 nucleotides are TGTGCCAGCAGCAAAGAAGGCTCCAGGGGGAACACCGGGGAGCTGTTTTTT. Its protein is CASSKEGSRGNTGELFF.

The rearrangement links TRBV27 to TRBJ1-5; D unclear. This CDR3 has 13 amino acids. Per the germline V gene, CDR1 is MNHEY and CDR2 is SMNVEV (reference sequence). Trimming took 2 bases from V and 5 from J, leaving 7 bases between them. CDR3: CASSLMAHQPQHF. CDR3 nucleotide sequence: TGTGCCAGCAGTTTAATGGCGCATCAGCCCCAGCATTTT.